The 4 T cell receptor beta chains in this list originate from one sample, sequenced in a study of T cell clusters in autoimmune cytopenias. Each sample's input was approximately 0.25 ug genomic DNA, about 38,000 genome equivalents. One tube held mixed TRB-A and TRB-B primer pools for touch-down PCR. TCRdb processed the multiplex PCR reads again and assigns one entry to each CDR3 protein, with no DNA. The sample includes 1,500 to 2,000 distinct CDR3 sequences. The specimen sequenced was peripheral blood. These receptors were taken from a human donor with an autoimmune cytopenia or autoimmune hepatitis (not recorded which).

The chain is built from TRBV6-1 and TRBJ1-1; TCRdb gives TRBD1 as the D gene, but with no DNA this cannot be confirmed. The V gene's germline CDR1 is MNHNS and CDR2 SASEGT. This CDR3 comprises 16 residues. CDR3 in amino acids: CASSDTRGLGASEAFF.

The chain joins TRBV5-1 to TRBJ2-2; TCRdb's D gene call, TRBD1, goes unchecked for lack of DNA. This CDR3 contains 15 residues. The germline CDR1 and CDR2 sequences are SGHRS and YFSETQ. The CDR3 loop reads CASSRDGDLFGELFF.

This chain joins TRBV11-2 and TRBJ1-1. CDR3 length equals 16 residues. Germline CDR1 is SGHAT and CDR2 is FQNNGV. The CDR3 sequence is CASTPSWGGRGTEAFF.

This rearrangement joins TRBV7-9 to TRBJ1-1. The germline CDR1 and CDR2 sequences are SEHNR and FQNEAQ (reference sequence). The CDR3 has 12 residues. The CDR3 is CASSLVAAEAFF.